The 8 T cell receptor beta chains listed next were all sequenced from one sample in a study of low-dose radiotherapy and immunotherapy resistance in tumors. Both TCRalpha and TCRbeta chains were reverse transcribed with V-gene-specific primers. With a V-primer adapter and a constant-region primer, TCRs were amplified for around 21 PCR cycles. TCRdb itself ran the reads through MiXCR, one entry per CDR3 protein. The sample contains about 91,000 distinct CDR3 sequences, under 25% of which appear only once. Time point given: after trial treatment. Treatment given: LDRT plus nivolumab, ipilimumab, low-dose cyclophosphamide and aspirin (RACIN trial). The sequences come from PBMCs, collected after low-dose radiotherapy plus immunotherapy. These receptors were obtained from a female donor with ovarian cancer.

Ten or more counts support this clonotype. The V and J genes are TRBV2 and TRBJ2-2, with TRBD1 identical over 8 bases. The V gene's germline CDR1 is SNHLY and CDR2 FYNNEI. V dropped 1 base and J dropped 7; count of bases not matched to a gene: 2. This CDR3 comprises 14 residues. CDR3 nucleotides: TGTGCCAGCAGTGAAGTGGGACAGGACGGGGAGCTGTTTTTT. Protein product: CASSEVGQDGELFF.

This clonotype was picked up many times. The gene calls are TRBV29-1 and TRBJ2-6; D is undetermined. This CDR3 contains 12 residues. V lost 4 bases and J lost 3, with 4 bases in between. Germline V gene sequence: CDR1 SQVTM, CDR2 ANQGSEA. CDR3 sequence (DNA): TGCAGCGTTGCTAGTGGGGCCAACGTCCTGACTTTC. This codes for CSVASGANVLTF.

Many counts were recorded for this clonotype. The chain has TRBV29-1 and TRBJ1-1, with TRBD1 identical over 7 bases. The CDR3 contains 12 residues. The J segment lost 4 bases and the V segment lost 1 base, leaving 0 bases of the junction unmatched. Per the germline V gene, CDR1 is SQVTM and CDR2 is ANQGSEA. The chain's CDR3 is CSVEGQGTEAFF. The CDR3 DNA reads TGCAGCGTTGAAGGACAGGGCACTGAAGCTTTCTTT.

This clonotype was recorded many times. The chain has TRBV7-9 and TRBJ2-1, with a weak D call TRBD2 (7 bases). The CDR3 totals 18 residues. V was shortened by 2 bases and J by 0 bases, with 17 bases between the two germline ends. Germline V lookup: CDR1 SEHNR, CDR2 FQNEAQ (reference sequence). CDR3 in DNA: TGTGCCAGCAGCTTACGCGGGGGCTATAGATACTCCTACAATGAGCAGTTCTTC. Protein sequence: CASSLRGGYRYSYNEQFF.

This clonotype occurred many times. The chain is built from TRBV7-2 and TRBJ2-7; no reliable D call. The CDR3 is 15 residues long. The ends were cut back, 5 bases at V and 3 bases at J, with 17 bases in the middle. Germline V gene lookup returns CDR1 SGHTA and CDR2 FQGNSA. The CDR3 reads CASSGHRIPVYEQYF. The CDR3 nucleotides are TGTGCCAGCAGCGGTCACAGAATCCCAGTCTACGAGCAGTACTTC.

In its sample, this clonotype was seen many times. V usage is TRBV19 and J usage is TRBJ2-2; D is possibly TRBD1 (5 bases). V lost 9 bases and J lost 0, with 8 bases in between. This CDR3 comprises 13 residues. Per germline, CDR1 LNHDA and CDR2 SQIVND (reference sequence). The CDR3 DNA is TGTGCCAGCGGACAACCGAACACCGGGGAGCTGTTTTTT. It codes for CASGQPNTGELFF.

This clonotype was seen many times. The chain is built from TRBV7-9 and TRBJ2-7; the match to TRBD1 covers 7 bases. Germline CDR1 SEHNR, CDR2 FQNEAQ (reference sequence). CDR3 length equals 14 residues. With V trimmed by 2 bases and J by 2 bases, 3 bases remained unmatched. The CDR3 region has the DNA TGTGCCAGCAGCTTAACAGGGGCCCCCTACGAGCAGTACTTC. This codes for CASSLTGAPYEQYF.

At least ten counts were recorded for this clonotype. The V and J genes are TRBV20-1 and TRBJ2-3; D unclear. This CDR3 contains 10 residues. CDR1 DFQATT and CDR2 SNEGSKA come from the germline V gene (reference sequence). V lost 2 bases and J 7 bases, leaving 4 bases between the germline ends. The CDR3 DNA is TGCAGTGCTAGATTTCATACGCAGTATTTT. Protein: CSARFHTQYF.